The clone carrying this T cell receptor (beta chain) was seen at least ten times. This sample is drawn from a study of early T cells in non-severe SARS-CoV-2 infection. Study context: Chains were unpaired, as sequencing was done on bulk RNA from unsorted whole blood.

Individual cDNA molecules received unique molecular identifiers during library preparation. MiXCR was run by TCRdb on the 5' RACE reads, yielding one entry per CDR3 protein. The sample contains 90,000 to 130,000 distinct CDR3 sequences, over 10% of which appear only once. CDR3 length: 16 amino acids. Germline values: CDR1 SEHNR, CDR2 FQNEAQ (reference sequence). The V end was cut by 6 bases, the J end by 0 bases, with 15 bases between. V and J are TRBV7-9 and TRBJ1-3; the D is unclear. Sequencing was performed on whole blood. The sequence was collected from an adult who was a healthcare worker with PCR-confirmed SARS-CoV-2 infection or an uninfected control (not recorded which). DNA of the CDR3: TGTGCCAGCAGGGAGGGTAGCCAAATCTCTGGAAACACCATATATTTT. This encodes CASREGSQISGNTIYF.